What follows are 2 T cell receptor beta chains derived from one specimen sequenced in a study of early T cells in non-severe SARS-CoV-2 infection. TCRdb reprocessed the 5' RACE reads via MiXCR and lists one record per CDR3 protein. The table shows tens of thousands of distinct CDR3 sequences, with over 12% occurring only once. Sequencing used whole blood. The receptor source for this set is an adult who was a healthcare worker with PCR-confirmed SARS-CoV-2 infection or an uninfected control (not recorded which).

This chain uses TRBV27 with TRBJ2-1, with TRBD1 matching 9 bases. Trimming took 4 bases from V and 7 from J; bases not matched to a gene: 5. The germline CDR1 and CDR2 sequences are MNHEY and SMNVEV (reference sequence). The CDR3 extends over 14 amino acids. The CDR3 DNA follows: TGTGCCAGCAGTTCGACGGGACAGGGTAATGAGCAGTTCTTC. Translated, it gives CASSSTGQGNEQFF.

This clonotype came up many times. J is TRBJ2-3 and V is TRBV20-1; D possibly corresponds to TRBD2 (7 bases). The CDR3 consists of 16 residues. V lost 3 bases and J lost 2, with 18 bases in between. Germline V lookup: CDR1 DFQATT, CDR2 SNEGSKA (reference sequence). CDR3 protein: CSASLPGGGHTDTQYF. CDR3 DNA sequence: TGCAGTGCTAGCCTCCCGGGCGGGGGACACACAGATACGCAGTATTTT.